The next 25 T cell receptor beta chains were all read from a single sample in a study of cytomegalovirus exposure and HLA in healthy donors. A multiplex PCR was run with 60 Vbeta primers and 13 Jbeta primers. Profiling relied on immunoSEQ multiplex PCR, and the TCRdb table lists in-frame clones only, not all of them. The sample contains some 160,000 clones, 75% to 90% of which appear only once. Sequencing was carried out using PBMCs. The receptors derive from a male donor in good health and CMV-seronegative.

The rearrangement uses TRBV7-8 and TRBJ2-1, with a possible D match to TRBD2 (5 bases). The CDR3 sequence is 20 residues long. From germline, CDR1 is SGHVS and CDR2 FQNEAQ. V lost 0 bases and J 1 base, leaving 22 bases between the germline ends. The CDR3 bases are TGTGCCAGCAGCTTAGCGGTACCGAAGCAAGGGAGAAAGTCCTACAATGAGCAGTTCTTC. Its translation is CASSLAVPKQGRKSYNEQFF.

The chain uses TRBV5-6 and TRBJ2-7, with 14 bases matching TRBD2. The germline V gene encodes CDR1 SGHDT and CDR2 YYEEEE. This CDR3 contains 16 residues. V was pared by 4 bases and J by 3 bases, with 6 bases of the junction left unmatched. The CDR3 DNA sequence: TGTGCCAGCAGCCCGGGGGGACTAGCGGGGGACTACGAGCAGTACTTC. It specifies CASSPGGLAGDYEQYF.

V gene TRBV5-4 combines with J gene TRBJ2-7; 9 positions match TRBD1. V was pared by 4 bases and J by 2 bases, with 7 bases of the junction left unmatched. The CDR3 runs 15 residues. The V gene's germline CDR1 is SGHNT and CDR2 YYREEE (reference sequence). DNA for the CDR3: TGTGCCAGCAGCCCGGGTGGGACAGGGCCCTACGAGCAGTACTTC. Protein sequence: CASSPGGTGPYEQYF.

The genes are TRBV5-1 and TRBJ2-2; no definite D call. Between the trimmed V and J ends, which lost 4 bases and 7 bases, there was a span of 17 bases. Looked up from germline, CDR1 is SGHRS and CDR2 is YFSETQ. The CDR3 length is 15 residues. The CDR3 here is CASSPSRVIGGELFF. The CDR3 DNA is TGCGCCAGCAGCCCGTCCCGGGTGATAGGCGGGGAGCTGTTTTTT.

This clone has just a few counts. This chain uses TRBV6-5 with TRBJ1-2, with a tentative D call TRBD1 (5 bases). The CDR3 loop spans 13 amino acids. Germline V gives CDR1 MNHEY, CDR2 SVGAGI. Trimming shortened V by 0 bases and J by 7 bases, and 9 bases separated the two germline ends. The CDR3 is CASSYSGRVGYTF. Here the CDR3 DNA reads TGTGCCAGCAGTTACTCAGGCAGGGTTGGCTACACCTTC.

The V call is TRBV5-4, the J call TRBJ2-3, with D perhaps TRBD1 (6 bases). Germline V gene data show CDR1 as SGHNT and CDR2 as YYREEE (reference sequence). Between the trimmed V and J ends, which lost 2 bases and 2 bases, there was a span of 9 bases. This CDR3 spans 14 amino acids. This chain's CDR3 is CASSFDRFTDTQYF. CDR3 coding DNA: TGTGCCAGCAGCTTTGACAGGTTCACAGATACGCAGTATTTT.

The sample holds a few counts of this clone. The rearrangement joins TRBV6-1 to TRBJ1-2; D is unclear. The germline CDR1 and CDR2 sequences are MNHNS and SASEGT. Trimming shortened V by 1 base and J by 6 bases, and 9 bases separated the two germline ends. This CDR3 is 13 amino acids long. The DNA of the CDR3 is TGTGCCAGCAGTGAAGTTCTCTCTAATGGCTACACCTTC. Protein sequence: CASSEVLSNGYTF.

The chain combines TRBV6-1 with TRBJ2-7; 10 bases line up with TRBD2. The V gene end was trimmed by 7 bases and the J gene end by 3 bases; junction bases not matched to a gene: 9. Germline-derived CDR1 and CDR2 are MNHNS and SASEGT. This CDR3 is 15 amino acids long. CDR3 coding DNA: TGTGCCAGCACTCAAAGCGGGGGGGCACTCTACGAGCAGTACTTC. The encoded protein is CASTQSGGALYEQYF.

The chain carries TRBV5-1 and TRBJ2-7, with 8 bases that match TRBD1. V shed 4 bases and J 4 bases; nucleotides not matched to a gene: 10. CDR3 size: 15 residues. CDR1 and CDR2 from the germline V gene are SGHRS and YFSETQ. The CDR3 protein is CASSPSGTGLYEQYF. The CDR3 coding sequence is TGCGCCAGCAGCCCCTCCGGGACAGGACTTTACGAGCAGTACTTC.

This clone appeared a few times. This chain uses TRBV5-8 with TRBJ1-5; perhaps TRBD1 as D (6 bases). Between the trimmed V and J ends, which lost 2 bases and 0 bases, there was a span of 9 bases. This CDR3 region has 15 residues. Germline CDR1 is SGHTS and CDR2 is YDEGEE. The CDR3 loop reads CASSFWTDSNQPQHF. Written as DNA, the CDR3 is TGTGCCAGCAGCTTTTGGACAGATAGCAATCAGCCCCAGCATTTT.

The sample holds a few counts of this clone. The V call is TRBV7-6, the J call TRBJ2-5; TRBD1 is a possible D gene (5 bases). Germline V gene lookup returns CDR1 SGHVS and CDR2 FNYEAQ. The length of the CDR3 is 13 residues. The germline V and J ends were trimmed by 1 base and 4 bases, with 7 bases remaining between them. The CDR3: CASSLGRGETQYF. In DNA form, the CDR3 reads TGTGCCAGCAGCTTAGGAAGGGGAGAGACCCAGTACTTC.

The chain combines TRBV10-3 with TRBJ2-3; 10 positions match TRBD2. The CDR3 contains 16 residues. In germline, CDR1 is ENHRY, CDR2 SYGVKD. Trimming cost V 7 bases and J 6 bases; bases outside gene matches: 13. CDR3 in amino acids: CAINFKSGGAMDTQYF. DNA of the CDR3: TGTGCCATCAATTTTAAAAGCGGGGGGGCCATGGATACGCAGTATTTT.

In DNA form, the CDR3 reads TGTGCCTGGAGTCCGAGACAGACACCCTACAATGAGCAGTTCTTC. Translated, it gives CAWSPRQTPYNEQFF. V and J are TRBV30 and TRBJ2-1; TRBD1 might be the D (5 bases). Per germline, CDR1 GTSNPN and CDR2 SVGIG (reference sequence). Between the trimmed V and J ends, which lost 2 bases and 2 bases, there was a span of 13 bases. CDR3 length equals 15 residues.

The V and J genes are TRBV5-1 and TRBJ2-7; possible D gene TRBD2, 5 bases. The CDR3 covers 14 residues. V dropped 4 bases and J dropped 1 base, with 12 bases sitting between them. Germline V gene data show CDR1 as SGHRS and CDR2 as YFSETQ. The DNA of the CDR3 is TGCGCCAGCAGCGACGCGGGCACTTCCTACGAGCAGTACTTC. Its protein is CASSDAGTSYEQYF.

This chain uses TRBV5-1 with TRBJ1-1, with 9 bases fitting TRBD1. V shed 2 bases and J 5 bases; nucleotides not matched to a gene: 4. Germline V gene lookup returns CDR1 SGHRS and CDR2 YFSETQ. The CDR3 has 14 amino acids. The CDR3 DNA follows: TGCGCCAGCAGCTTTAGACAGGGGGGAACTGAAGCTTTCTTT. It is translated as CASSFRQGGTEAFF. The full variable domain, rest sourced from reference TRBV5-1 and TRBJ1-1, is KAGVTQTPRYLIKTRGQQVTLSCSPISGHRSVSWYQQTPGQGLQFLFEYFSETQRNKGNFPGRFSGRQFSNSRSEMNVSTLELGDSALYLCASSFRQGGTEAFFGQGTRLTVV.

This chain links TRBV15 with TRBJ2-7; 8 bases fit TRBD1. The CDR3 contains 17 residues. Germline V gene sequence: CDR1 LNHNV, CDR2 YYDKDF (reference sequence). The V and J ends lost 3 bases and 1 base, in that order; junction bases with no gene match: 11. The CDR3 nucleotides read TGTGCCACCAGCAGGGGGATGCAGGGGGCAGGTTCCTACGAGCAGTACTTC. It translates to CATSRGMQGAGSYEQYF. Based on the CDR3 plus reference TRBV15 and TRBJ2-7, the full variable domain is DAMVIQNPRYQVTQFGKPVTLSCSQTLNHNVMYWYQQKSSQAPKLLFHYYDKDFNNEADTPDNFQSRRPNTSFCFLDIRSPGLGDTAMYLCATSRGMQGAGSYEQYFGPGTRLTVT.

This chain uses TRBV7-8 with TRBJ2-7; 8 bases map to TRBD1. The CDR3 runs to 14 residues. Germline CDR1 reads SGHVS; CDR2 reads FQNEAQ. J lost 2 bases, V lost 4 bases, and 4 bases had no gene match. CDR3: CASSSGTGPYEQYF. The CDR3 DNA is TGTGCCAGCAGCTCCGGGACAGGCCCCTACGAGCAGTACTTC.

The chain carries TRBV7-2 and TRBJ1-3, with D perhaps matching TRBD1 (5 bases). Deletions cut 5 bases from V and 2 bases from J, with 16 bases between. The CDR3 consists of 16 residues. The V gene's germline CDR1 is SGHTA and CDR2 FQGNSA. CDR3 protein: CASSPLQVTTGNTIYF. For the CDR3, the DNA is TGTGCCAGCAGCCCCTTACAGGTTACGACTGGAAACACCATATATTTT.

This chain links TRBV6-5 with TRBJ2-7, with D perhaps matching TRBD1 (6 bases). V lost 5 bases and J lost 9, with 23 bases in between. Germline-derived CDR1 and CDR2 are MNHEY and SVGAGI. The CDR3 is 15 amino acids. The CDR3 DNA is TGTGCCAGCAGTCCCAGCAGGGGCTCCCTCATCGGGCAGTACTTC. Its protein is CASSPSRGSLIGQYF.

V gene TRBV28 combines with J gene TRBJ1-2; no definite D call. Trimming took 4 bases from V and 7 from J, leaving 16 bases between them. There are 14 residues in the CDR3. Germline CDR1 and CDR2: MDHEN and SYDVKM. CDR3 bases: TGTGCCAGCAGTTCGGCTTCGGGGTCTGGTGGCTACACCTTC. Encoded protein: CASSSASGSGGYTF.

The V gene is TRBV18, the J gene TRBJ1-2, with D possibly matching TRBD1 (6 bases). The CDR3 has 15 residues. V dropped 3 bases and J dropped 2 bases, with 13 bases sitting between them. CDR1 KGHSH and CDR2 LQKENI come from the germline V gene. The DNA of the CDR3 is TGTGCCAGCTCACCGGCGGGAGGACAGAACTATGGCTACACCTTC. It yields the protein CASSPAGGQNYGYTF. Together with reference TRBV18 and TRBJ1-2, the CDR3 gives the full variable domain: NAGVMQNPRHLVRRRGQEARLRCSPMKGHSHVYWYRQLPEEGLKFMVYLQKENIIDESGMPKERFSAEFPKEGPSILRIQQVVRGDSAAYFCASSPAGGQNYGYTFGSGTRLTVV.

The V gene is TRBV30, the J gene TRBJ1-4, with no clear D. This CDR3 spans 13 amino acids. V was pared by 7 bases and J by 8 bases, with 17 bases between. Germline CDR1 GTSNPN, CDR2 SVGIG (reference sequence). This CDR3 reads CASSGGLNEKLFF. For the CDR3, the DNA is TGTGCCTCCTCCGGAGGATTAAACGAAAAACTGTTTTTT.

The J gene is TRBJ2-5, the V gene TRBV19, with D uncertain. TRBJ2-7 matches the DNA end more closely, so the J call is doubtful. The germline gives CDR1 LNHDA, CDR2 SQIVND (reference sequence). The CDR3 loop spans 13 amino acids. CDR3 amino acids: CASSINRDYEQYF. CDR3 in DNA: TGTGCCAGTAGTATTAACAGAGACTACGAGCAGTACTTC.

J is TRBJ1-1 and V is TRBV7-9, with 9 bases lining up with TRBD1. The CDR3 contains 16 residues. Germline assignment: CDR1 SEHNR and CDR2 FQNEAQ (reference sequence). The V and J ends lost 5 bases and 4 bases, in that order; junction bases with no gene match: 11. The CDR3 DNA reads as TGTGCCAGCAGCCGATTATGGGACAGGGCTCCCACTGAAGCTTTCTTT. Its translation: CASSRLWDRAPTEAFF.

The chain combines TRBV20-1 with TRBJ2-5; D is unresolved. The CDR3 contains 11 residues. Trimming took 6 bases from V and 2 from J, leaving 7 bases between them. From germline, CDR1 is DFQATT and CDR2 SNEGSKA (reference sequence). CDR3 in amino acids: CSARIQETQYF. The CDR3 nucleotides read TGCAGTGCGAGGATTCAAGAGACCCAGTACTTC.